This T cell receptor (beta chain) emerged from a study of control samples from healthy donors and cancer patients. TCRdb's copy holds only in-frame clones and misses some; the assay was immunoSEQ multiplex PCR. The data hold over 75,000 clones, with around 81% observed a single time. Only one count was recorded for this clone. V was trimmed by 8 bases and J by 0 bases, leaving 13 bases between them. Germline CDR1 and CDR2: ENHRY and SYGVKD. The CDR3 has 14 amino acids. The receptor's source is a young man in good health. V gene TRBV10-3 combines with J gene TRBJ1-1; D may be TRBD1 (5 bases). The source material was blood. CDR3 sequence reads: CAIRSTDMNTEAFF. CDR3 bases: TGTGCCATCCGATCGACAGATATGAACACTGAAGCTTTCTTT.